Listed here are 18 T cell receptor beta chains from one sample, sequenced in a study of kidney transplant recipient with SARS-CoV-2 infection. One entry per CDR3 protein, called by TCRdb with MiXCR from the reads. The repertoire has about 240,000 distinct CDR3 sequences, about 30% of them found once; the top ten carry about 7%. The sequences come from a blood sample, collected at baseline and on day 111 from a kidney transplant recipient. The source of these receptors is a male patient in his 30s who had COVID-19 and was a kidney transplant recipient. These T cells may partly come from the graft donor.

On this clonotype: A read error is likely here: a far larger clone is one base away. The chain is built from TRBV7-2 and TRBJ2-5, with a possible D match to TRBD1 (5 bases). The assigned J gene may be wrong: the sequence end matches TRBJ2-7 better. Germline CDR1 and CDR2: SGHTA and FQGNSA. There are 16 residues in the CDR3. The CDR3 loop reads CASSSSDWTNTYEQYF. CDR3 nucleotides: TGTGCCAGCAGCTCCTCAGATTGGACAAACACCTACGAGCAGTACTTC.

This clonotype was found many times. The chain couples TRBV6-5 to TRBJ1-5; 7 bases fit TRBD1. With V trimmed by 5 bases and J by 6 bases, 7 bases remained unmatched. The CDR3 covers 14 residues. Germline values: CDR1 MNHEY, CDR2 SVGAGI. The CDR3 sequence is CASSGAGGGQPQHF. In DNA, the CDR3 is TGTGCCAGCAGTGGAGCAGGGGGTGGTCAGCCCCAGCATTTT.

In this sample, this clonotype turned up many times. The rearrangement joins TRBV6-6 to TRBJ2-6; the D gene is possibly TRBD2 (5 bases). Germline V gene lookup returns CDR1 MNHNY and CDR2 SVGAGI (reference sequence). CDR3 length: 16 amino acids. V was pared by 5 bases and J by 3 bases, with 14 bases between. DNA for the CDR3: TGTGCCAGCAGTCTCCCACGGGGTGGTGGGGCCAACGTCCTGACTTTC. Translation: CASSLPRGGGANVLTF.

This clonotype was counted at least ten times. The rearrangement joins TRBV3-1 to TRBJ1-1, with D possibly TRBD1 on 5 matching bases. V dropped 5 bases and J dropped 4 bases, with 23 bases sitting between them. Germline CDR1 and CDR2: LGHDT and YNNKEL (reference sequence). The length of the CDR3 is 17 residues. The CDR3 here is CASSAQGPISIRTEAFF. CDR3 bases: TGTGCCAGCAGCGCGCAGGGTCCCATTTCAATTCGCACTGAAGCTTTCTTT. Drawing the rest from reference TRBV3-1 and TRBJ1-1, the complete variable domain is DTAVSQTPKYLVTQMGNDKSIKCEQNLGHDTMYWYKQDSKKFLKIMFSYNNKELIINETVPNRFSPKSPDKAHLNLHINSLELGDSAVYFCASSAQGPISIRTEAFFGQGTRLTVV.

This chain links TRBV19 with TRBJ2-1; no clear D gene. The CDR3 covers 13 residues. Germline V gives CDR1 LNHDA, CDR2 SQIVND (reference sequence). V was shortened by 3 bases and J by 7 bases, with 10 bases between the two germline ends. The CDR3 coding sequence is TGTGCCAGTAGTATGAAACTAACGAATGAGCAGTTCTTC. This gives the protein CASSMKLTNEQFF.

Remarks on this clonotype: This could be a read error, since a much larger clone is one nucleotide away. The chain is built from TRBV3-1 and TRBJ2-7; no reliable D call. The end of the DNA is better explained by TRBJ2-5, so the J call may be wrong. CDR3 length: 17 amino acids. Germline V gene data show CDR1 as LGHDT and CDR2 as YNNKEL (reference sequence). The CDR3 loop is CTSSRVNPISFSETQYF. In DNA form, the CDR3 reads TGTACCAGCAGCCGTGTCAATCCCATTTCTTTCTCTGAGACCCAGTACTTC.

In regard to this clonotype: With a much larger clone just one base away, this may be a read error. The chain employs TRBV10-2 and TRBJ1-2; TRBD1 is a possible D gene (5 bases). V lost 5 bases to trimming and J lost 4 bases, with 23 bases between them. Germline V gives CDR1 WSHSY, CDR2 SAAADI. The CDR3 has 17 amino acids. The CDR3 nucleotides read TGCGCCAGCAGTCGTGCGGACACTTCTGGAAAGACCTATGGCTACACCTTC. Translation: CASSRADTSGKTYGYTF.

In this sample, this clonotype turned up many times. The chain links TRBV9 to TRBJ2-7; 8 bases are shared with TRBD2. The length of the CDR3 is 16 residues. J was trimmed by 2 bases and V by 3 bases; bases with no gene match: 10. The germline gives CDR1 SGDLS, CDR2 YYNGEE. The CDR3 region is CASSADEASGPYEQYF. In DNA form, the CDR3 reads TGTGCCAGCAGCGCGGATGAGGCTAGCGGGCCCTACGAGCAGTACTTC.

This clonotype was seen only a few times. The chain recombines TRBV7-9 with TRBJ2-7; tentative D call: TRBD2 (5 bases). V was clipped by 1 base and J by 3 bases, with 13 bases between them. The V gene's germline CDR1 is SEHNR and CDR2 FQNEAQ (reference sequence). There are 15 residues in the CDR3. The CDR3: CASSLGAGSIYEQYF. The CDR3, as DNA: TGTGCCAGCAGCTTAGGGGCGGGCTCGATCTACGAGCAGTACTTC.

Details on this clonotype: With a much larger clone just one base away, this may be a read error. CDR3 sequence (DNA): TGTGCCAGCTCCATGCGGCACTCAAGAAAGACCTATGGCTACACCTTC. Protein: CASSMRHSRKTYGYTF. This chain connects TRBV9 to TRBJ1-2; D is undetermined. Trimming took off 7 bases at V and 4 bases at J, with 23 bases between the two ends. This CDR3 comprises 16 residues. Germline loops: CDR1 SGDLS, CDR2 YYNGEE.

This clonotype was picked up many times. The chain uses TRBV4-3 and TRBJ2-2; TRBD1 is a possible D gene (5 bases). V dropped 1 base and J dropped 5 bases, with 11 bases sitting between them. CDR1 and CDR2 from the germline V gene are LGHNA and YSLEER. The CDR3 length is 15 residues. CDR3 sequence reads: CASSQGLTVTGELFF. In DNA form, the CDR3 reads TGCGCCAGCAGCCAAGGGTTGACAGTAACCGGGGAGCTGTTTTTT.

Worth noting for this clonotype: Since a much larger clone is just one base distant, this may be a read error. The chain links TRBV18 to TRBJ2-2; the D is unclear. The CDR3 length is 14 residues. Germline values: CDR1 KGHSH, CDR2 LQKENI. This CDR3 reads CTSSPRQNTGELFF. As DNA, the CDR3 is TGTACCAGCTCACCACGGCAGAACACCGGGGAGCTGTTTTTT.

This clonotype occurred many times. V and J are TRBV6-6 and TRBJ2-5; D is perhaps TRBD1 (6 bases). The CDR3 runs 15 residues. Germline CDR1 is MNHNY and CDR2 is SVGAGI (reference sequence). With 7 bases removed from V and 1 base from J, the gap between germline ends came to 16 bases. The CDR3 loop reads CASTQTGNPQETQYF. The CDR3 nucleotides read TGTGCCAGCACCCAAACAGGGAACCCCCAAGAGACCCAGTACTTC.

This clonotype has a count of ten or more. V usage is TRBV7-2 and J usage is TRBJ2-7, with 13 bases aligning to TRBD2. The CDR3 has 16 amino acids. V lost 5 bases to trimming and J lost 5 bases; unmatched junction nucleotides: 9. Germline loops: CDR1 SGHTA, CDR2 FQGNSA. CDR3 region: CASSRTLAGGRHEQYV. The CDR3 DNA reads as TGTGCCAGCAGCCGTACACTAGCGGGAGGGCGGCACGAGCAGTACGTC.

This chain uses TRBV12-2 with TRBJ1-2. TRBV12-2 corresponds to a pseudogene. The CDR3 loop spans 17 amino acids. CDR3 in amino acids: CASRLGGTPRKTHGYTF. CDR3 coding DNA: TGTGCAAGTCGCTTAGGGGGGACTCCACGAAAGACCCATGGCTACACCTTC.

As for this clonotype: Just one base apart from a much larger clone, this may be a read error. The chain recombines TRBV5-1 with TRBJ1-2; TRBD1 might be the D (6 bases). Germline V gives CDR1 SGHRS, CDR2 YFSETQ. This CDR3 spans 15 amino acids. CDR3 sequence reads: CASNLDGDTSRGYTF. CDR3 DNA: TGCGCCAGCAACTTGGATGGGGACACCTCTAGGGGCTACACCTTC.

The table lists this clonotype with many counts. The chain is built from TRBV5-6 and TRBJ1-5; D is possibly TRBD1 (5 bases). Germline V lookup: CDR1 SGHDT, CDR2 YYEEEE. This CDR3 region has 14 residues. With 2 bases removed from V and 10 bases from J, the gap between germline ends came to 16 bases. CDR3 amino acids: CASSFGIGDRPQHF. The CDR3 DNA reads TGTGCCAGCAGCTTTGGGATAGGGGATCGACCCCAGCATTTT.

The table lists this clonotype with a few counts. The chain links TRBV30 to TRBJ2-5; D is ambiguous. There are 11 residues in the CDR3. The germline V gene has CDR1 GTSNPN and CDR2 SVGIG (reference sequence). V lost 3 bases to trimming and J lost 6 bases, with 8 bases between them. CDR3 sequence reads: CAWSIEKTQYF. The CDR3 DNA is TGTGCCTGGAGCATAGAGAAGACCCAGTACTTC. The entire variable domain, with the rest obtained from reference TRBV30 and TRBJ2-5, is as follows: SQTIHQWPATLVQPVGSPLSLECTVEGTSNPNLYWYRQAAGRGLQLLFYSVGIGQISSEVPQNLSASRPQDRQFILSSKKLLLSDSGFYLCAWSIEKTQYFGPGTRLLVL.